A single sample is the source of the 28 T cell receptor beta chains below, sequenced in a study of blood T cell repertoires in COVID-19 (dated by TCRdb to between 2020 and 2021). Library method: the immunoSEQ multiplex PCR assay. TCRdb obtained this table from immuneACCESS and retained in-frame rearrangements with V and J assigned. These tables miss some clones; where compared with another copy, unresolved V genes account for less than half of the shortfall, and the remainder is unexplained. Present in this sample are 200,000 or so clones, roughly 81% of which were seen just once. The ten largest make up about 3% of the sample. Material for sequencing was peripheral blood. Source of these receptors: a man between 45 and 60 years old who had recovered from COVID-19.

This clone was found once. This sequence joins TRBV15 and TRBJ2-7, with 8 bases identical to TRBD1. The junction had 15 bases not matched to a gene; V was cut back by 0 bases and J by 2 bases. CDR1 and CDR2 (germline): LNHNV, YYDKDF (reference sequence). This CDR3 region has 19 residues. CDR3 in amino acids: CATSRDPYAWQGATYEQYF. CDR3 nucleotide sequence: TGTGCCACCAGCAGAGATCCGTACGCCTGGCAGGGGGCGACCTACGAGCAGTACTTC. Drawing the rest from reference TRBV15 and TRBJ2-7, the complete variable domain is DAMVIQNPRYQVTQFGKPVTLSCSQTLNHNVMYWYQQKSSQAPKLLFHYYDKDFNNEADTPDNFQSRRPNTSFCFLDIRSPGLGDTAMYLCATSRDPYAWQGATYEQYFGPGTRLTVT.

The chain combines TRBV5-4 with TRBJ2-7, with 10 bases lining up with TRBD2. V shed 0 bases, J shed 3 bases, and the junction held 6 bases outside the gene matches. Germline V gene lookup returns CDR1 SGHNT and CDR2 YYREEE (reference sequence). The length of the CDR3 is 16 residues. CDR3 in DNA: TGTGCCAGCAGCTTGGGTAGCGGGAGGTCATACTACGAGCAGTACTTC. This translates into CASSLGSGRSYYEQYF.

V and J are TRBV7-9 and TRBJ1-6; 9 bases align to TRBD1. This CDR3 has 14 amino acids. Trimming at V came to 4 bases and at J to 9 bases, leaving 4 bases not matched to a gene. Germline V gives CDR1 SEHNR, CDR2 FQNEAQ (reference sequence). CDR3 nucleotide sequence: TGTGCCAGCAGCTCACAGGGGGCTTCTTCACCCCTCCACTTT. Protein product: CASSSQGASSPLHF.

This chain connects TRBV18 to TRBJ2-1; 12 bases fit TRBD2. Trimming at V came to 5 bases and at J to 8 bases, leaving 7 bases not matched to a gene. Germline values: CDR1 KGHSH, CDR2 LQKENI. The CDR3 has 15 amino acids. For the CDR3, the DNA is TGTGCCAGCTCAGTAGGACTAGCGGGATTCGATGAGCAGTTCTTC. Translating it yields CASSVGLAGFDEQFF. The complete variable domain, with remaining parts taken from reference TRBV18 and TRBJ2-1, reads NAGVMQNPRHLVRRRGQEARLRCSPMKGHSHVYWYRQLPEEGLKFMVYLQKENIIDESGMPKERFSAEFPKEGPSILRIQQVVRGDSAAYFCASSVGLAGFDEQFFGPGTRLTVL.

The table lists this clone with a few counts. The V and J genes are TRBV9 and TRBJ2-7, with D perhaps matching TRBD1 (5 bases). Germline-derived CDR1 and CDR2 are SGDLS and YYNGEE. V lost 1 base, J lost 6 bases, and 8 bases lay in between. The CDR3 loop spans 12 amino acids. DNA of the CDR3: TGTGCCAGCAGCGTACAGGGCGGCGAGCAGTACTTC. Translated, it gives CASSVQGGEQYF.

This clone was detected a few times. CDR3 in DNA: TGTGCCAGCAGTTACTCGTCTGACGGGTGGGCTGAAGCTTTCTTT. This translates into CASSYSSDGWAEAFF. This chain links TRBV6-5 with TRBJ1-1; D unresolved. The CDR3 covers 15 residues. CDR1 and CDR2 (germline): MNHEY, SVGAGI. The V end was cut by 0 bases, the J end by 6 bases, with 14 bases between.

The chain has TRBV19 and TRBJ1-5, with a possible D match to TRBD1 (5 bases). There are 14 residues in the CDR3. In germline, CDR1 is LNHDA, CDR2 SQIVND (reference sequence). Trimming pared 3 bases from V and 1 base from J, leaving 7 bases between. CDR3 in amino acids: CASSMGRSNQPQHF. CDR3 DNA sequence: TGTGCCAGTAGTATGGGGCGAAGCAATCAGCCCCAGCATTTT. The entire variable domain, with the rest obtained from reference TRBV19 and TRBJ1-5, is as follows: DGGITQSPKYLFRKEGQNVTLSCEQNLNHDAMYWYRQDPGQGLRLIYYSQIVNDFQKGDIAEGYSVSREKKESFPLTVTSAQKNPTAFYLCASSMGRSNQPQHFGDGTRLSIL.

The rearrangement uses TRBV5-1 and TRBJ2-7, with 7 nucleotides matching TRBD1. This CDR3 is built from 16 residues. Germline lookup yields CDR1 SGHRS and CDR2 YFSETQ. The ends lost 2 bases at V and 2 bases at J; junction bases unmatched: 10. Here the CDR3 reads CASSFSDRPGTYEQYF. The DNA of the CDR3 is TGCGCCAGCAGCTTTTCGGACAGGCCCGGAACCTACGAGCAGTACTTC.

The genes are TRBV28 and TRBJ1-4; 7 nucleotides agree with TRBD1. The germline V gene has CDR1 MDHEN and CDR2 SYDVKM. Unmatched junction bases numbered 9, after V lost 3 bases and J lost 5 bases. The CDR3 has 16 residues. The DNA of the CDR3 is TGTGCCAGCAGTTTGGTGGGGACAGCCGTCAATGAAAAACTGTTTTTT. Residues: CASSLVGTAVNEKLFF.

This chain links TRBV28 with TRBJ1-4; TRBD1 agrees at 8 bases. The V gene end was trimmed by 6 bases and the J gene end by 6 bases; junction bases not matched to a gene: 6. The germline gives CDR1 MDHEN, CDR2 SYDVKM. The CDR3 has 14 amino acids. CDR3: CASSLQGGHEKLFF. For the CDR3, the DNA is TGTGCCAGCAGCTTACAGGGGGGACATGAAAAACTGTTTTTT.

The chain has TRBV29-1 and TRBJ2-7; 7 nucleotides align to TRBD1. Per germline, CDR1 SQVTM and CDR2 ANQGSEA. The CDR3 runs 14 residues. V shed 4 bases and J 9 bases; nucleotides not matched to a gene: 15. The CDR3 region has the DNA TGCAGCGTTGCGGGTCAAACCGGGACAGCCCCGCAGTACTTC. Its protein product is CSVAGQTGTAPQYF.

This chain links TRBV5-1 with TRBJ2-1, with D tentatively TRBD2 (6 bases). Trimming pared 1 base from V and 5 bases from J, leaving 13 bases between. CDR1 and CDR2 (germline): SGHRS, YFSETQ. The CDR3 consists of 15 residues. The CDR3, as DNA: TGCGCCAGCAGCTTGTTCATGCGGGGTGACAATGAGCAGTTCTTC. This sequence encodes CASSLFMRGDNEQFF.

The V and J genes are TRBV29-1 and TRBJ1-1; 7 bases line up with TRBD1. V lost 6 bases and J lost 6; bases outside the gene matches: 4. The CDR3 covers 11 residues. Germline V gene lookup returns CDR1 SQVTM and CDR2 ANQGSEA. The CDR3 DNA sequence: TGCAGCGTAACCACAGGGGCTGAAGCTTTCTTT. This encodes CSVTTGAEAFF.

The chain uses TRBV5-1 and TRBJ2-1; 9 bases fit TRBD1. V lost 3 bases and J lost 4; bases outside the gene matches: 8. This CDR3 spans 16 amino acids. Germline lookup yields CDR1 SGHRS and CDR2 YFSETQ. The CDR3 loop reads CASSYTPGTGYNEQFF. As DNA, the CDR3 is TGCGCCAGCAGCTACACCCCCGGGACAGGGTACAATGAGCAGTTCTTC. Drawing the rest from reference TRBV5-1 and TRBJ2-1, the complete variable domain is KAGVTQTPRYLIKTRGQQVTLSCSPISGHRSVSWYQQTPGQGLQFLFEYFSETQRNKGNFPGRFSGRQFSNSRSEMNVSTLELGDSALYLCASSYTPGTGYNEQFFGPGTRLTVL.

The V gene is TRBV18, the J gene TRBJ2-1, with TRBD1 as a possible D gene (5 bases). Germline CDR1 reads KGHSH; CDR2 reads LQKENI. V was cut by 0 bases and J by 4 bases, with 13 bases left in between. CDR3 length: 16 amino acids. The DNA for the CDR3 is TGTGCCAGCTCACCACCGACAGCGAAAACGTACAATGAGCAGTTCTTC. Its translation is CASSPPTAKTYNEQFF.

This clone was detected a few times. The rearrangement links TRBV27 to TRBJ1-2; TRBD1 matches 7 bases. With V trimmed by 3 bases and J by 4 bases, 8 bases remained unmatched. CDR3 size: 15 residues. Per germline, CDR1 MNHEY and CDR2 SMNVEV (reference sequence). The CDR3 here is CASSLTGYFPYGYTF. CDR3 nucleotides: TGTGCCAGCAGTTTGACAGGGTACTTCCCCTATGGCTACACCTTC.

The gene calls are TRBV6-5 and TRBJ1-4; D may be TRBD1 (5 bases). The CDR3 has 14 amino acids. From germline, CDR1 is MNHEY and CDR2 SVGAGI. Trimming stripped 6 bases from V and 4 bases from J, with 12 bases between. The CDR3 protein is CASSDRAYNEKLFF. The CDR3 DNA follows: TGTGCCAGCAGCGACAGAGCATATAATGAAAAACTGTTTTTT.

The CDR3 DNA reads as TGTGCCACCAGTGAAGGGGCTGGGGCCAACGTCCTGACTTTC. Translating gives CATSEGAGANVLTF. The chain employs TRBV24-1 and TRBJ2-6; D perhaps matches TRBD1 (5 bases). The V gene's germline CDR1 is KGHDR and CDR2 SFDVKD. The CDR3 consists of 14 residues. V gave up 4 bases and J gave up 2 bases, with 5 bases separating them.

This clone has just a few counts. Here the CDR3 reads CASSYSRSSYEQYF. The CDR3 nucleotides are TGTGCCAGCAGTTACTCGCGTAGCTCCTACGAGCAGTACTTC. The chain combines TRBV6-5 with TRBJ2-7; D uncertain. Per the germline V gene, CDR1 is MNHEY and CDR2 is SVGAGI. CDR3 length: 14 amino acids. Trimming stripped 0 bases from V and 0 bases from J, with 6 bases between.

The V gene is TRBV29-1, the J gene TRBJ2-7; a weak D match, TRBD1 (5 bases). Germline CDR1 SQVTM, CDR2 ANQGSEA. This CDR3 spans 13 amino acids. V lost 5 bases and J 3 bases, leaving 14 bases between the germline ends. CDR3 coding DNA: TGCAGCGTTAATGCACAGGATCGCTACGAGCAGTACTTC. The encoded protein is CSVNAQDRYEQYF.

The chain links TRBV19 to TRBJ1-4; D uncertain. The germline gives CDR1 LNHDA, CDR2 SQIVND (reference sequence). There are 15 residues in the CDR3. With 5 bases removed from V and 0 bases from J, the gap between germline ends came to 10 bases. The CDR3 DNA reads as TGTGCCAGTAGTCTCTTTCTTGCAACTAATGAAAAACTGTTTTTT. It encodes CASSLFLATNEKLFF. Filled out from reference TRBV19 and TRBJ1-4, the complete variable domain reads DGGITQSPKYLFRKEGQNVTLSCEQNLNHDAMYWYRQDPGQGLRLIYYSQIVNDFQKGDIAEGYSVSREKKESFPLTVTSAQKNPTAFYLCASSLFLATNEKLFFGSGTQLSVL.

The CDR3 coding sequence is TGTGCCAGCAGTTCGAGAGGGACTAGCAGCGCAGATACGCAGTATTTT. This gives the protein CASSSRGTSSADTQYF. V and J are TRBV6-5 and TRBJ2-3; 9 bases map to TRBD2. CDR3 size: 16 residues. Trimming took 4 bases from V and 4 from J; bases not matched to a gene: 9. Germline V gives CDR1 MNHEY, CDR2 SVGAGI.

The chain links TRBV4-1 to TRBJ2-5, with D possibly being TRBD1 (6 bases). The CDR3 has 16 amino acids. Germline V CDR1 and CDR2: MGHRA, YSYEKL. V lost 0 bases and J 5 bases, leaving 16 bases between the germline ends. As DNA, the CDR3 is TGCGCCAGCAGCCAAGATAGAGGACAGATCCTGGAGACCCAGTACTTC. As protein: CASSQDRGQILETQYF.

DNA for the CDR3: TGCGCCAGCAGCTCACCGGGACAGAGACTTAGCACAGATACGCAGTATTTT. Protein: CASSSPGQRLSTDTQYF. The V call is TRBV5-1, the J call TRBJ2-3; TRBD1 matches at 7 bases. J was trimmed by 0 bases and V by 3 bases; bases with no gene match: 10. This CDR3 has 17 amino acids. The germline CDR1 and CDR2 sequences are SGHRS and YFSETQ. Combining the CDR3 with reference TRBV5-1 and TRBJ2-3 gives the whole variable domain KAGVTQTPRYLIKTRGQQVTLSCSPISGHRSVSWYQQTPGQGLQFLFEYFSETQRNKGNFPGRFSGRQFSNSRSEMNVSTLELGDSALYLCASSSPGQRLSTDTQYFGPGTRLTVL.

The chain links TRBV27 to TRBJ2-3, with D possibly being TRBD1 (6 bases). The CDR3 runs to 14 residues. Germline V CDR1 and CDR2: MNHEY, SMNVEV (reference sequence). V was cut by 5 bases and J by 8 bases, with 17 bases left in between. The CDR3 loop reads CASSHNFRDTTQYF. The CDR3 nucleotides read TGTGCCAGCAGTCACAATTTCCGGGACACTACGCAGTATTTT.

On this clone itself: This sample includes further DNA sequences coding for the same CDR3. The chain links TRBV30 to TRBJ2-7; D unclear. Trimming took 0 bases from V and 6 from J, leaving 6 bases between them. Looked up from germline, CDR1 is GTSNPN and CDR2 is SVGIG (reference sequence). This CDR3 has 11 amino acids. CDR3 DNA sequence: TGTGCCTGGAGTGTACGCGTCGAGCAGTACTTC. The encoded protein is CAWSVRVEQYF.

J is TRBJ2-7 and V is TRBV12-3 or TRBV12-4, with a possible D match to TRBD1 (6 bases). Trimming shortened V by 6 bases and J by 7 bases, and 13 bases separated the two germline ends. This CDR3 is 12 amino acids long. The CDR3 sequence is CASSATGREQYF. CDR3 DNA: TGTGCCAGCAGCGCTACAGGGCGGGAGCAGTACTTC.

This CDR3 reads CASRRGGGNQPQHF. The CDR3 nucleotides are TGTGCCAGCAGGAGGGGGGGCGGCAATCAGCCCCAGCATTTT. The rearrangement joins TRBV2 to TRBJ1-5, with a weak D call TRBD1 (6 bases). V dropped 6 bases and J dropped 2 bases, with 11 bases sitting between them. The CDR3 is 14 residues long. Looked up from germline, CDR1 is SNHLY and CDR2 is FYNNEI.